The 19 T cell receptor beta chains below all came from one sample that was sequenced in a study of tumor-infiltrating lymphocytes in primary liver carcinoma. Unsorted whole blood supplied the blood RNA, and germline DNA was isolated too. Priming with a constant-region primer yielded TCR beta cDNA from 450 to 600 ng total RNA. ARM-PCR, slightly modified, supplied the TCR beta libraries through three nested multiplex PCR rounds. The first two PCR rounds used TRBV1-TRBV30 primers with a Cbeta primer, around 10 cycles each. One entry per CDR3 protein, called by TCRdb with MiXCR from the multiplex PCR reads. The sample has 180,000 or so distinct CDR3 sequences, about 60% seen once. The material sequenced was peripheral blood. The origin of the receptors is a middle-aged man with primary liver carcinoma and hepatitis B virus infection.

In regard to this clonotype: The final CDR3 position lacks the conserved phenylalanine or tryptophan, pointing to a likely read error. The chain recombines TRBV7-8 with TRBJ2-5, with 9 bases lining up with TRBD2. Germline CDR1 SGHVS, CDR2 FQNEAQ. The V segment lost 6 bases and the J segment 5 bases; nucleotides outside the gene matches: 10. This CDR3 has 15 amino acids. This CDR3 reads CASRHSSGEAETQYL. The CDR3 coding sequence is TGTGCCAGCAGGCATTCTAGCGGGGAGGCTGAGACCCAGTACCTC.

The chain has TRBV12-3 or TRBV12-4 and TRBJ2-1, with D perhaps TRBD1 or TRBD2 (5 bases each). Trimming left V 7 bases short and J 4 bases short, with 20 bases between. The CDR3 sequence is 16 residues long. CDR3 protein: CASILSGARPYNEQFF. In DNA, the CDR3 is TGTGCCAGCATTCTCTCCGGGGCTAGACCTTACAATGAGCAGTTCTTC.

This clonotype has at least ten counts. This chain connects TRBV11-2 to TRBJ2-7, with 8 bases fitting TRBD1. The germline V gene encodes CDR1 SGHAT and CDR2 FQNNGV. The CDR3 has 15 amino acids. Unmatched junction bases numbered 9, after V lost 5 bases and J lost 3 bases. The CDR3 spells CASSLGQGSYYEQYF. Here the CDR3 DNA reads TGTGCCAGCAGCCTCGGACAGGGATCCTACTACGAGCAGTACTTC.

This clonotype has more than one count but fewer than ten. This rearrangement joins TRBV4-1 to TRBJ2-3, with TRBD2 as a possible D gene (7 bases). V was pared by 4 bases and J by 0 bases, with 17 bases between. The V gene's germline CDR1 is MGHRA and CDR2 YSYEKL. This CDR3 has 17 residues. CDR3 DNA sequence: TGCGCCAGCAGCCCGAGAGGGGGGGGGACCAGCACAGATACGCAGTATTTT. Translating gives CASSPRGGGTSTDTQYF.

This clonotype showed up just a few times. V and J are TRBV4-1 and TRBJ1-1, with 8 nucleotides matching TRBD1. Germline CDR1 reads MGHRA; CDR2 reads YSYEKL. Losses at the gene ends were 4 bases for V and 1 base for J; bases not matched to a gene: 8. The CDR3 is 16 amino acids. CDR3: CASSLLGTGSNTEAFF. CDR3 in DNA: TGCGCCAGCAGCCTCCTAGGGACAGGCTCGAACACTGAAGCTTTCTTT.

Comment on this clonotype: Germline and junction disagree at one end, which may indicate a read error. This chain connects TRBV4-2 to TRBJ2-1; 7 bases agree with TRBD2. The length of the CDR3 is 16 residues. Germline values: CDR1 LGHNA, CDR2 YNFKEQ. In nucleotides, the CDR3 is TGTGCCGGCAGCGTAACCGGGACTAACGGGGACAATGAGCAGTTCTTC. Translating gives CAGSVTGTNGDNEQFF.

The V gene is TRBV6-5, the J gene TRBJ2-1; no firm D call. Germline V lookup: CDR1 MNHEY, CDR2 SVGAGI. The CDR3 runs to 17 residues. Trimming took off 2 bases at V and 0 bases at J, with 14 bases between the two ends. The chain's CDR3 is CASSYGWAAPSYNEQFF. For the CDR3, the DNA is TGTGCCAGCAGTTACGGTTGGGCTGCACCCTCCTACAATGAGCAGTTCTTC.

This clonotype was found a few times. This chain uses TRBV4-1 with TRBJ2-3; D gene uncertain. This CDR3 is built from 15 residues. The V gene lost 4 bases and the J gene lost 2 bases, with 13 bases spanning the gap. The germline V gene encodes CDR1 MGHRA and CDR2 YSYEKL. The CDR3 DNA is TGCGCCAGCAGCCTCCGGATAGCAACCACAGATACGCAGTATTTT. Amino acid sequence: CASSLRIATTDTQYF.

To note about this clonotype: This may come from a read error, since a much larger clone is one base off. The chain recombines TRBV11-3 with TRBJ2-7; D is possibly TRBD1 or TRBD2 (5 bases each). CDR1 is SGHNT, CDR2 YENEEA, per germline. CDR3 length: 15 residues. As DNA, the CDR3 is TGTGCCAGCAGCTTAGGGGGGACCCCCCCCTACGACCAGTACTTC. Its protein is CASSLGGTPPYDQYF.

This rearrangement joins TRBV6-2 or TRBV6-3 to TRBJ2-7; 7 bases are a match to TRBD2. Unmatched junction bases numbered 10, after V lost 6 bases and J lost 2 bases. The CDR3 extends over 15 amino acids. CDR1 is MNHEY and CDR2 is SVGEGT in the germline V gene. In DNA, the CDR3 is TGTGCCAGCAGATATCTTAGCGGGCCCGCCTACGAGCAGTACTTC. Amino acid sequence: CASRYLSGPAYEQYF.

Details on this clonotype: The conserved phenylalanine or tryptophan normally closing the CDR3 is absent here, so this likely arose from a read error. The rearrangement joins TRBV12-3 or TRBV12-4 to TRBJ2-1; no clear D. The V and J ends lost 3 bases and 4 bases respectively, with 7 bases between them. The CDR3 runs to 13 residues. The chain's CDR3 is CASSLERYNEQFV. The DNA for the CDR3 is TGTGCCAGCAGTTTGGAACGTTACAATGAGCAGTTCGTC.

This clonotype was observed a single time. Germline is not matched at one junction end, which may reflect a read error. This chain uses TRBV6-8 with TRBJ2-7, with a possible D match to TRBD1 (5 bases). The germline V gene encodes CDR1 MNHGY and CDR2 SAAAGT. CDR3 length equals 15 residues. As DNA, the CDR3 is TGTGCCAGCAGTTACTCACAGGTGAAGACCTACGAGCTGTACTTC. It specifies CASSYSQVKTYELYF.

Comments on this clonotype: A read error may be the cause here, since a much bigger clone is one base away. The chain couples TRBV11-3 to TRBJ2-5; D uncertain. The germline CDR1 and CDR2 sequences are SGHNT and YENEEA. The CDR3 extends over 13 amino acids. CDR3 loop: CASSEDSQETRYF. The CDR3 DNA sequence: TGTGCCAGCAGCGAAGACTCTCAAGAGACCCGGTACTTC.

This sequence joins TRBV13 and TRBJ2-3; D might be TRBD1 (5 bases). The CDR3 spans 14 residues. Per germline, CDR1 PRHDT and CDR2 FYEKMQ (reference sequence). Trimming pared 7 bases from V and 1 base from J, leaving 12 bases between. The CDR3 sequence is CASTGILGTDTQYF. The CDR3 bases are TGTGCCAGCACAGGGATACTGGGCACAGATACGCAGTATTTT.

Remarks on this clonotype: No conserved phenylalanine or tryptophan ends this CDR3, so it is likely a read error. V gene TRBV4-1 combines with J gene TRBJ2-7; D is unresolved. V shed 0 bases and J shed 4 bases, with 7 bases lying between them. Germline CDR1 MGHRA, CDR2 YSYEKL. The CDR3 consists of 13 residues. The CDR3 spells CASSQEVGYEQYL. The CDR3 DNA follows: TGCGCCAGCAGCCAAGAGGTCGGTTACGAGCAGTACTTA.

The sample holds a few counts of this clonotype. This chain links TRBV10-2 with TRBJ2-1, with 8 nucleotides matching TRBD1. The junction had 12 bases not matched to a gene; V was cut back by 4 bases and J by 10 bases. CDR3 size: 15 residues. The germline V gene has CDR1 WSHSY and CDR2 SAAADI. The CDR3 region has the DNA TGCGCCAGCAGTGTGACAGGGGCCTTCTGGGGGGAGCAGTTCTTC. Translating gives CASSVTGAFWGEQFF.

The rearrangement links TRBV6-1 to TRBJ1-5; D gene ambiguous. The length of the CDR3 is 12 residues. V dropped 2 bases and J dropped 9 bases, with 8 bases sitting between them. Looked up from germline, CDR1 is MNHNS and CDR2 is SASEGT. Written as DNA, the CDR3 is TGTGCCAGCAGTGAAAGTGATCGGCCCCAGCATTTT. This sequence encodes CASSESDRPQHF.

Regarding this clonotype: Given a much more abundant clone one base away, this may be a read error. The CDR3 is CVSSPQVNTEAFF. DNA for the CDR3: TGTGTCAGCAGCCCTCAGGTGAACACTGAAGCTTTCTTT. The chain has TRBV11-2 and TRBJ1-1; no firm D call. Germline lookup yields CDR1 SGHAT and CDR2 FQNNGV. The CDR3 is made up of 13 amino acids.

The chain uses TRBV14 and TRBJ2-1, with D unclear. Trimming removed 4 bases from V and 8 bases from J, with 18 bases in between. Germline values: CDR1 SGHDN, CDR2 FVKESK. CDR3 length equals 15 residues. CDR3 bases: TGTGCCAGCAGCCCCTGGGAAAGGGTAGACTATGAGCAGTTCTTC. This encodes CASSPWERVDYEQFF. Full variable domain (missing parts from reference TRBV14 and TRBJ2-1): EAGVTQFPSHSVIEKGQTVTLRCDPISGHDNLYWYRRVMGKEIKFLLHFVKESKQDESGMPNNRFLAERTGGTYSTLKVQPAELEDSGVYFCASSPWERVDYEQFFGPGTRLTVL.